This T cell receptor beta chain derives from a study of T-cell memory formation after mild COVID-19. Findings and caveats of the study: Memory from before infection featured some responding clones, which suggests cross-reactive memory joined. Mainly CM and EM harbored the contracting CD4+ clones; mainly EMRA harbored the CD8+ ones.

This clonotype occurred a few times. Its specificity is unknown. Each CDR3 protein gets one entry after TCRdb re-called the 5' RACE reads with MiXCR. The sample lists 100,000 to 150,000 distinct CDR3 sequences; approximately 6.3% were seen once. Material: PBMCs or a T cell subset sorted from them (not recorded which). The clonotype comes from an adult woman who had mild COVID-19 (a few samples of this study predate the infection). Cell type and time point are not known.

In nucleotides, the CDR3 is TGTGCCAGCAGCCTACCCGGGACTTCCACCAATTCACCCCTCCACTTT. Protein sequence: CASSLPGTSTNSPLHF. The J gene is TRBJ1-6, the V gene TRBV7-2, with TRBD1 as a possible D gene (5 bases). This CDR3 has 16 amino acids. Germline CDR1 SGHTA, CDR2 FQGNSA. The germline V and J ends were trimmed by 5 bases and 7 bases, with 18 bases remaining between them.